Below, one T cell receptor (beta chain) is given with its context. The germline CDR1 and CDR2 sequences are SGDLS and YYNGEE. The CDR3 loop spans 17 amino acids. V dropped 2 bases and J dropped 4; count of bases not matched to a gene: 12. The data originate from a study of blood T cell repertoires in COVID-19. Only in-frame clones appear in the TCRdb table, and some are missing; sequencing was by immunoSEQ multiplex PCR. The repertoire holds approximately 180,000 clones, 90% seen once, with roughly 0.56% in the top ten. The specimen sequenced was peripheral blood. The chain carries TRBV9 and TRBJ1-3; 7 nucleotides agree with TRBD1. The sequence was obtained from a man aged 45-65 years with acute or convalescent COVID-19. Here the CDR3 reads CASSVGTGQRGGNTIYF. CDR3 DNA: TGTGCCAGCAGCGTTGGAACGGGACAGCGCGGGGGAAACACCATATATTTT.